These 20 T cell receptor beta chains were sequenced from one sample in a study of T cell responses to AZD1222 COVID-19 vaccine. Data came from immunoSEQ multiplex PCR; TCRdb stores just in-frame clones and leaves some out. The sample has roughly 120,000 clones; approximately 86% are singletons. The material sequenced was peripheral blood, taken on day 0 of AZD1222 vaccination. The receptors shown here come from an adult in good health.

The chain is built from TRBV12-3 or TRBV12-4 and TRBJ1-2; the D gene is possibly TRBD1 (5 bases). This CDR3 comprises 13 residues. Trimming cost V 5 bases and J 5 bases, with 12 bases left between them. CDR3 residues: CASSPDRQYGYTF. CDR3 nucleotide sequence: TGTGCCAGCAGTCCCGACAGACAATATGGCTACACCTTC.

The chain combines TRBV18 with TRBJ1-4; D not resolved. The CDR3 totals 13 residues. The germline V gene encodes CDR1 KGHSH and CDR2 LQKENI. The germline V and J ends were trimmed by 2 bases and 8 bases, with 9 bases remaining between them. The CDR3 is CASSPTRQEKLFF. The CDR3 bases are TGTGCCAGCTCACCAACCAGGCAGGAAAAACTGTTTTTT.

This clone occurred a few times. The V and J genes are TRBV3-1 (or the pseudogene TRBV3-2) and TRBJ2-5, with D perhaps TRBD2 (5 bases). This CDR3 region has 15 residues. Looked up from germline, CDR1 is LGHDT and CDR2 is YNNKEL (reference sequence). Trimming cost V 0 bases and J 5 bases, with 13 bases left between them. CDR3 loop: CASSQENPSLETQYF. CDR3 in DNA: TGTGCCAGCAGCCAAGAAAACCCTAGCTTGGAGACCCAGTACTTC.

CDR3 in DNA: TGTGCCAGCAGCTTGCAGGGACCGACGGGTGGCTACACCTTC. Protein sequence: CASSLQGPTGGYTF. The rearrangement uses TRBV5-4 and TRBJ1-2; the D gene is possibly TRBD1 (5 bases). This CDR3 has 14 amino acids. V shed 1 base and J shed 7 bases, with 14 bases lying between them. CDR1 is SGHNT and CDR2 is YYREEE in the germline V gene (reference sequence). Drawing the rest from reference TRBV5-4 and TRBJ1-2, the complete variable domain is ETGVTQSPTHLIKTRGQQVTLRCSSQSGHNTVSWYQQALGQGPQFIFQYYREEENGRGNFPPRFSGLQFPNYSSELNVNALELDDSALYLCASSLQGPTGGYTFGSGTRLTVV.

V gene TRBV5-6 combines with J gene TRBJ1-2; D is ambiguous. There are 12 residues in the CDR3. Germline lookup yields CDR1 SGHDT and CDR2 YYEEEE. Deletions cut 4 bases from V and 4 bases from J, with 8 bases between. The CDR3 reads CASSPGTYGYTF. In nucleotides, the CDR3 is TGTGCCAGCAGCCCCGGCACCTATGGCTACACCTTC. The full variable domain, completed using reference TRBV5-6 and TRBJ1-2, is DAGVTQSPTHLIKTRGQQVTLRCSPKSGHDTVSWYQQALGQGPQFIFQYYEEEERQRGNFPDRFSGHQFPNYSSELNVNALLLGDSALYLCASSPGTYGYTFGSGTRLTVV.

V gene TRBV19 combines with J gene TRBJ1-4, with TRBD1 identical over 7 bases. Germline loops: CDR1 LNHDA, CDR2 SQIVND (reference sequence). Unmatched junction bases numbered 14, after V lost 5 bases and J lost 8 bases. The CDR3 is 16 amino acids. CDR3 coding DNA: TGTGCCAGTAGTGCCCGATCGACAGGGCTAAGAGAAAAACTGTTTTTT. Amino acid sequence: CASSARSTGLREKLFF.

The chain is built from TRBV5-1 and TRBJ2-7; 13 bases align to TRBD2. The V gene end was trimmed by 4 bases and the J gene end by 6 bases; junction bases not matched to a gene: 4. This CDR3 region has 14 residues. Germline lookup yields CDR1 SGHRS and CDR2 YFSETQ. The chain's CDR3 is CASSPRLAGGEQYF. In DNA, the CDR3 is TGCGCCAGCAGCCCCAGACTAGCGGGAGGCGAGCAGTACTTC.

The J gene is TRBJ1-2, the V gene TRBV13; maybe TRBD1 (5 bases). Between the trimmed V and J ends, which lost 4 bases and 2 bases, there was a span of 17 bases. Germline CDR1 PRHDT, CDR2 FYEKMQ (reference sequence). The CDR3 runs 16 residues. CDR3 sequence: CASSSEPGMSNYGYTF. The DNA for the CDR3 is TGTGCCAGCAGCTCCGAACCAGGGATGTCAAACTATGGCTACACCTTC.

The chain combines TRBV5-5 with TRBJ2-3; TRBD2 might be the D (6 bases). V was trimmed by 5 bases and J by 1 base, leaving 20 bases between them. CDR1 and CDR2 (germline): SGHKS, YYEKEE (reference sequence). The CDR3 length is 17 residues. CDR3 coding DNA: TGTGCCAGCAGACCAACCGGGACTGGCCCCCGCACAGATACGCAGTATTTT. Translated: CASRPTGTGPRTDTQYF.

This rearrangement joins TRBV6-5 to TRBJ1-2; 8 nucleotides match TRBD1. The CDR3 contains 13 residues. In germline, CDR1 is MNHEY, CDR2 SVGAGI. With V trimmed by 8 bases and J by 8 bases, 10 bases remained unmatched. The DNA for the CDR3 is TGTGCCAGCCGGCCGGGACAGGTGCGGGGCTACACCTTC. Protein product: CASRPGQVRGYTF.

The chain employs TRBV6-6 and TRBJ2-1, with 12 bases matching TRBD2. Germline loops: CDR1 MNHNY, CDR2 SVGAGI (reference sequence). V lost 6 bases, J lost 6 bases, and 3 bases stayed unmatched. CDR3 length: 14 amino acids. The CDR3 loop is CASSASGRANEQFF. In nucleotides, the CDR3 is TGTGCCAGCAGCGCTAGCGGGAGGGCCAATGAGCAGTTCTTC.

The chain's CDR3 is CASSPDQGADTQYF. DNA of the CDR3: TGTGCCAGCAGCCCAGATCAGGGGGCAGATACGCAGTATTTT. This chain connects TRBV7-3 to TRBJ2-3, with TRBD1 identical over 7 bases. Looked up from germline, CDR1 is SGHTA and CDR2 is FQGTGA. The CDR3 consists of 14 residues. Trimming at V came to 5 bases and at J to 4 bases, leaving 6 bases not matched to a gene.

Turning to this clone: The sample holds other DNA sequences that translate to the same CDR3. The chain has TRBV19 and TRBJ1-5; D is undetermined. The CDR3 consists of 15 residues. Germline lookup yields CDR1 LNHDA and CDR2 SQIVND (reference sequence). Trimming stripped 2 bases from V and 1 base from J, with 9 bases between. The CDR3 region has the DNA TGTGCCAGTAGTATACGAGGTGGCAGCAATCAGCCCCAGCATTTT. This encodes CASSIRGGSNQPQHF.

The V and J genes are TRBV6-5 and TRBJ1-1; TRBD1 might be the D (5 bases). The CDR3 is made up of 14 amino acids. V was clipped by 6 bases and J by 7 bases, with 18 bases between them. The germline gives CDR1 MNHEY, CDR2 SVGAGI. CDR3 in amino acids: CASRWGVGADEAFF. For the CDR3, the DNA is TGTGCCAGCAGGTGGGGCGTAGGGGCTGATGAAGCTTTCTTT.

This clone showed up just once. The J gene is TRBJ2-2, the V gene TRBV30; no reliable D call. V dropped 0 bases and J dropped 0 bases, with 11 bases sitting between them. The CDR3 runs to 16 residues. Germline values: CDR1 GTSNPN, CDR2 SVGIG (reference sequence). The CDR3 sequence: CAWSVLANANTGELFF. For the CDR3, the DNA is TGTGCCTGGAGTGTACTGGCGAACGCGAACACCGGGGAGCTGTTTTTT.

V and J are TRBV7-3 and TRBJ1-1, with D unresolved. Germline V gene sequence: CDR1 SGHTA, CDR2 FQGTGA. This CDR3 is 14 amino acids long. Trimming left V 2 bases short and J 1 base short, with 8 bases between. DNA of the CDR3: TGTGCCAGCAGCTTAGCGGTGGGGAACACTGAAGCTTTCTTT. Its protein is CASSLAVGNTEAFF.

This chain connects TRBV7-9 to TRBJ2-5; TRBD1 matches 8 bases. Germline values: CDR1 SEHNR, CDR2 FQNEAQ (reference sequence). The CDR3 runs to 14 residues. With 6 bases clipped from V and 4 bases from J, the junction kept 7 bases outside the gene matches. The CDR3 bases are TGTGCCAGCAGTCGAGACAGGGGCGGAGAGACCCAGTACTTC. This gives the protein CASSRDRGGETQYF.

The chain links TRBV18 to TRBJ2-2; tentatively, D is TRBD1 (5 bases). Trimming left V 3 bases short and J 5 bases short, with 10 bases between. The CDR3 has 14 amino acids. CDR1 and CDR2 from the germline V gene are KGHSH and LQKENI. The CDR3 sequence: CASSPLRVTGELFF. The CDR3 nucleotides read TGTGCCAGCTCACCTCTCAGGGTAACCGGGGAGCTGTTTTTT.

The V gene is TRBV29-1, the J gene TRBJ2-3; D gene ambiguous. The germline CDR1 and CDR2 sequences are SQVTM and ANQGSEA. CDR3 length: 12 residues. V lost 5 bases and J lost 4, with 10 bases in between. The CDR3 DNA is TGCAGCGTTCGGATGTTAGCAGATACGCAGTATTTT. It is translated as CSVRMLADTQYF.

As regards this clone: The same CDR3 also results from other DNA sequences found in this sample. The rearrangement links TRBV28 to TRBJ1-2; D is possibly TRBD1 (5 bases). The length of the CDR3 is 13 residues. Trimming cost V 6 bases and J 2 bases, with 10 bases left between them. The germline gives CDR1 MDHEN, CDR2 SYDVKM. The CDR3 reads CASRTGGNYGYTF. CDR3 sequence (DNA): TGTGCCAGCAGGACGGGGGGGAACTATGGCTACACCTTC.